The 32 T cell receptor beta chains listed next were all sequenced from one sample in a study of blood T cell repertoires in COVID-19. Repertoires were generated with immunoSEQ multiplex PCR, while TCRdb's copy carries only in-frame clones and drops some. Of about 42,000 clones in the sample, more than 75% were seen once. Input material: peripheral blood. These receptors were taken from a man between 65 and 85 years old with active COVID-19.

This chain uses TRBV2 with TRBJ2-5; perhaps TRBD1 as D (6 bases). From germline, CDR1 is SNHLY and CDR2 FYNNEI. V was trimmed by 8 bases and J by 1 base, leaving 11 bases between them. This CDR3 is built from 13 residues. The CDR3: CASGTGIQETQYF. CDR3 nucleotides: TGTGCCAGCGGTACAGGGATCCAAGAGACCCAGTACTTC. Drawing the rest from reference TRBV2 and TRBJ2-5, the complete variable domain is EPEVTQTPSHQVTQMGQEVILRCVPISNHLYFYWYRQILGQKVEFLVSFYNNEISEKSEIFDDQFSVERPDGSNFTLKIRSTKLEDSAMYFCASGTGIQETQYFGPGTRLLVL.

J is TRBJ2-2 and V is TRBV29-1, with TRBD1 matching over 12 bases. Germline V gene data show CDR1 as SQVTM and CDR2 as ANQGSEA. V lost 6 bases, J lost 4 bases, and 9 bases stayed unmatched. The CDR3 sequence is 16 residues long. The CDR3: CSVRGTGGSGTGELFF. The CDR3 DNA reads TGCAGCGTCAGGGGGACAGGGGGCTCGGGCACCGGGGAGCTGTTTTTT.

Only one count was recorded for this clone. The V gene is TRBV28, the J gene TRBJ2-2; a weak D match, TRBD1 (6 bases). The CDR3 totals 17 residues. The germline V gene encodes CDR1 MDHEN and CDR2 SYDVKM. Trimming shortened V by 3 bases and J by 1 base, and 15 bases separated the two germline ends. CDR3 nucleotide sequence: TGTGCCAGCAGTTTCTCCGTGGGGGCCTTGAACACCGGGGAGCTGTTTTTT. Translating it yields CASSFSVGALNTGELFF.

This rearrangement joins TRBV2 to TRBJ2-5; TRBD2 is a possible D gene (6 bases). Looked up from germline, CDR1 is SNHLY and CDR2 is FYNNEI. The CDR3 sequence is 14 residues long. V gave up 8 bases and J gave up 4 bases, with 17 bases separating them. The CDR3 DNA follows: TGTGCCAGCCAAATGGGGTGGGGAGGAGAGACCCAGTACTTC. Translation gives CASQMGWGGETQYF.

This clone has a handful of counts. V usage is TRBV6-1 and J usage is TRBJ2-5; D is possibly TRBD1 (6 bases). V was shortened by 4 bases and J by 2 bases, with 17 bases between the two germline ends. There are 16 residues in the CDR3. The germline CDR1 and CDR2 sequences are MNHNS and SASEGT. The CDR3 DNA sequence: TGTGCCAGCAGTGGCAGGACAGCTTCAACACAAGAGACCCAGTACTTC. This gives the protein CASSGRTASTQETQYF.

The rearrangement joins TRBV12-3 or TRBV12-4 to TRBJ1-2; perhaps TRBD1 as D (6 bases). CDR3 length equals 13 residues. Trimming took off 3 bases at V and 7 bases at J, with 12 bases between the two ends. In nucleotides, the CDR3 is TGTGCCAGCAGTTTGCAGGACAGCCTTGGCTACACCTTC. It is translated as CASSLQDSLGYTF.

This chain joins TRBV2 and TRBJ2-1; 11 nucleotides line up with TRBD2. The J segment lost 8 bases and the V segment lost 6 bases, leaving 6 bases of the junction unmatched. CDR1 and CDR2 from the germline V gene are SNHLY and FYNNEI. The CDR3 sequence is 14 residues long. The CDR3 DNA sequence: TGTGCCAGCAGATCGACTAGCGGGACGGATGAGCAGTTCTTC. This translates into CASRSTSGTDEQFF.

This rearrangement joins TRBV7-4 to TRBJ1-6, with D uncertain. Germline V CDR1 and CDR2: SGHVT, SQSDAQ. Trimming left V 1 base short and J 8 bases short, with 21 bases between. This CDR3 comprises 18 residues. This CDR3 is CASSLDTPATRLDSPLHF. The CDR3 DNA reads as TGTGCCAGCAGCTTAGACACCCCCGCGACTCGTTTGGATTCACCCCTCCACTTT.

This chain uses TRBV20-1 with TRBJ2-7; 7 positions agree with TRBD1. J gave up 2 bases and V 3 bases, and 7 bases lay outside the gene matches. This CDR3 has 14 amino acids. Germline lookup yields CDR1 DFQATT and CDR2 SNEGSKA (reference sequence). Here the CDR3 reads CSASGSGQTYEQYF. The DNA for the CDR3 is TGCAGTGCTAGTGGGTCGGGACAGACCTACGAGCAGTACTTC.

In this sample, this clone turned up once. The chain recombines TRBV7-9 with TRBJ2-3; D call uncertain. The length of the CDR3 is 12 residues. Germline CDR1 SEHNR, CDR2 FQNEAQ (reference sequence). Trimming removed 5 bases from V and 3 bases from J, with 6 bases in between. The CDR3 sequence is CASSPFTDTQYF. DNA of the CDR3: TGTGCCAGCAGCCCCTTTACAGATACGCAGTATTTT.

This chain joins TRBV28 and TRBJ2-2, with 8 bases aligning to TRBD2. The CDR3 consists of 15 residues. Germline trimming cut 4 bases from V and 4 bases from J; bases unmatched to any gene: 5. Germline CDR1 is MDHEN and CDR2 is SYDVKM. Written as DNA, the CDR3 is TGTGCCAGCAGTTCAGCGGGAGCGGGCACCGGGGAGCTGTTTTTT. Translated, it gives CASSSAGAGTGELFF.

The genes are TRBV27 and TRBJ2-7; D remains unclear. This CDR3 has 15 amino acids. Germline CDR1 MNHEY, CDR2 SMNVEV (reference sequence). The V end was cut by 6 bases, the J end by 2 bases, with 17 bases between. CDR3 coding DNA: TGTGCCAGCAGCTCAGTAGCTCGGCCGACCTACGAGCAGTACTTC. Its protein is CASSSVARPTYEQYF.

The chain recombines TRBV23-1 with TRBJ2-1, with D hard to call. TRBV23-1 is labeled an ORF, and its function is uncertain. There are 15 residues in the CDR3. Trimming cost V 3 bases and J 2 bases, with 11 bases left between them. This chain's CDR3 is CASSQHSIPYNEQFF. CDR3 nucleotides: TGCGCCAGCAGTCAGCACAGCATTCCCTACAATGAGCAGTTCTTC.

The chain links TRBV25-1 to TRBJ2-2; perhaps TRBD1 as D (5 bases). Germline V gene data show CDR1 as MGHDK and CDR2 as SYGVNS. CDR3 length: 15 residues. Deletions cut 3 bases from V and 4 bases from J, with 12 bases between. The CDR3 spells CASSDRQGGTGELFF. Written as DNA, the CDR3 is TGTGCCAGCAGTGACCGGCAGGGCGGCACCGGGGAGCTGTTTTTT.

This sequence joins TRBV20-1 and TRBJ2-7; 11 bases map to TRBD2. CDR1 is DFQATT and CDR2 is SNEGSKA in the germline V gene (reference sequence). The CDR3 totals 13 residues. After removal of 3 bases from V and 3 bases from J, the junction contained 1 base not matched to a gene. This CDR3 reads CSASGTSGYEQYF. The CDR3 DNA is TGCAGTGCTAGTGGGACTAGCGGCTACGAGCAGTACTTC.

The chain carries TRBV11-2 and TRBJ1-1, with D unresolved. The CDR3 is 11 residues long. V gave up 5 bases and J gave up 4 bases, with 5 bases separating them. Germline V lookup: CDR1 SGHAT, CDR2 FQNNGV. CDR3 region: CASSPGTEAFF. CDR3 bases: TGTGCCAGCAGCCCCGGCACTGAAGCTTTCTTT.

The V call is TRBV10-3, the J call TRBJ2-3; D ambiguous. Germline CDR1 and CDR2: ENHRY and SYGVKD. Trimming took off 2 bases at V and 4 bases at J, with 7 bases between the two ends. The CDR3 contains 13 residues. CDR3 coding DNA: TGTGCCATCAGTGAGGTGGGCCCAGATACGCAGTATTTT. Amino acids: CAISEVGPDTQYF.

The rearrangement links TRBV28 to TRBJ1-4; 9 bases fit TRBD1. Germline loops: CDR1 MDHEN, CDR2 SYDVKM. The CDR3 spans 14 residues. Trimming took 5 bases from V and 9 from J; bases not matched to a gene: 7. The CDR3 region is CASSTGTGRKKLFF. Here the CDR3 DNA reads TGTGCCAGCAGTACCGGGACAGGGCGGAAAAAACTGTTTTTT.

This chain uses TRBV9 with TRBJ1-3; D perhaps matches TRBD1 (5 bases). The V and J ends lost 2 bases and 8 bases respectively, with 11 bases between them. CDR3 length: 13 residues. Germline V gives CDR1 SGDLS, CDR2 YYNGEE. CDR3 in DNA: TGTGCCAGCAGCGTCCAGGGTGTGGACACCATATATTTT. Amino acid sequence: CASSVQGVDTIYF.

This clone was observed a few times. The V call is TRBV14, the J call TRBJ2-3, with 7 bases matching TRBD1. Germline V lookup: CDR1 SGHDN, CDR2 FVKESK. The CDR3 loop spans 17 amino acids. Trimming cost V 4 bases and J 2 bases; bases outside gene matches: 12. The CDR3 is CASSPPFRDSPTDTQYF. DNA for the CDR3: TGTGCCAGCAGCCCACCTTTCCGGGACAGCCCCACAGATACGCAGTATTTT.

This sequence joins TRBV30 and TRBJ1-1; possible D gene TRBD1, 6 bases. In germline, CDR1 is GTSNPN, CDR2 SVGIG (reference sequence). This CDR3 spans 11 amino acids. The V end lost 5 bases, the J end lost 6 bases, and 10 bases lay between the germline ends. The CDR3 DNA follows: TGTGCCTGGGGCCGGACAGCTGAAGCTTTCTTT. Translating it yields CAWGRTAEAFF.

The chain combines TRBV6-5 with TRBJ1-2, with 7 bases that match TRBD1. V shed 6 bases, J shed 3 bases, and the junction held 4 bases outside the gene matches. CDR1 is MNHEY and CDR2 is SVGAGI in the germline V gene. The CDR3 runs to 13 residues. The CDR3 bases are TGTGCCAGCAGATCCACAGGGGACTATGGCTACACCTTC. Translating it yields CASRSTGDYGYTF.

This clone qualifies as medium-sized. The CDR3 sequence is CASSWDPTSGKAYEQYF. In nucleotides, the CDR3 is TGTGCCAGCAGCTGGGACCCCACTAGCGGAAAAGCCTACGAGCAGTACTTC. The V and J genes are TRBV5-8 and TRBJ2-7, with 8 bases that match TRBD2. The CDR3 has 17 residues. The germline V gene encodes CDR1 SGHTS and CDR2 YDEGEE. V was clipped by 3 bases and J by 2 bases; unmatched bases: 13.

In its sample, this clone was seen once. This chain connects TRBV7-2 to TRBJ2-3; TRBD2 agrees at 9 bases. The ends lost 4 bases at V and 4 bases at J; junction bases unmatched: 6. The length of the CDR3 is 15 residues. CDR1 and CDR2 from the germline V gene are SGHTA and FQGNSA. The CDR3, as DNA: TGTGCCAGCAGCTCGCTAGCGGGGAGCGCAGATACGCAGTATTTT. Its protein is CASSSLAGSADTQYF.

The chain carries TRBV6-6 and TRBJ1-5, with TRBD1 identical over 8 bases. With V trimmed by 6 bases and J by 4 bases, 5 bases remained unmatched. The CDR3 contains 14 residues. CDR1 and CDR2 (germline): MNHNY, SVGAGI (reference sequence). The CDR3 sequence: CASSNDRGNQPQHF. CDR3 coding DNA: TGTGCCAGCAGCAATGACAGGGGAAATCAGCCCCAGCATTTT.

V is TRBV19 and J is TRBJ1-5; 10 nucleotides align to TRBD1. V lost 5 bases and J lost 3; bases outside the gene matches: 4. Germline CDR1 LNHDA, CDR2 SQIVND (reference sequence). This CDR3 has 15 residues. CDR3 sequence reads: CASSVDRGANQPQHF. The CDR3 region has the DNA TGTGCCAGTAGTGTGGACAGGGGGGCCAATCAGCCCCAGCATTTT.

The CDR3 DNA reads as TGTGCCACCAGTGATGTCCAGCGGGGAGGGCCCTCCGTCTACAATGAGCAGTTCTTC. Encoded protein: CATSDVQRGGPSVYNEQFF. V usage is TRBV24-1 and J usage is TRBJ2-1; 7 bases line up with TRBD2. Germline V gene data show CDR1 as KGHDR and CDR2 as SFDVKD. Trimming cost V 3 bases and J 3 bases; bases outside gene matches: 16. The CDR3 is 19 residues long.

The CDR3: CAISAARGQDTQYF. For the CDR3, the DNA is TGTGCCATCAGTGCCGCTAGGGGGCAAGATACGCAGTATTTT. The chain carries TRBV10-3 and TRBJ2-3, with TRBD1 matching 7 bases. There are 14 residues in the CDR3. From germline, CDR1 is ENHRY and CDR2 SYGVKD. The V segment lost 4 bases and the J segment 5 bases; nucleotides outside the gene matches: 6.

The rearrangement joins TRBV7-8 to TRBJ2-1; 7 nucleotides agree with TRBD2. Germline CDR1 is SGHVS and CDR2 is FQNEAQ. Trimming cost V 3 bases and J 0 bases; bases outside gene matches: 2. The CDR3 is 15 amino acids. CDR3 DNA sequence: TGTGCCAGCAGCTTCGGGAGGAGCTCCTACAATGAGCAGTTCTTC. Translating gives CASSFGRSSYNEQFF.

The chain joins TRBV2 to TRBJ2-3; D uncertain. Germline CDR1 reads SNHLY; CDR2 reads FYNNEI. There are 12 residues in the CDR3. V lost 6 bases and J 2 bases, leaving 6 bases between the germline ends. For the CDR3, the DNA is TGTGCCAGCAGCACAACCACAGATACGCAGTATTTT. The encoded protein is CASSTTTDTQYF.

The sample holds one count of this clone. CDR3 DNA sequence: TGTGCCAGCAGTTACTCTAACAGGGTTAATGAAAAACTGTTTTTT. It encodes CASSYSNRVNEKLFF. The chain links TRBV6-5 to TRBJ1-4, with D possibly being TRBD1 (6 bases). Germline V gene data show CDR1 as MNHEY and CDR2 as SVGAGI. CDR3 size: 15 residues. Deletions cut 0 bases from V and 4 bases from J, with 9 bases between.

CDR3 region: CASSSSRDSFNEKLFF. CDR3 nucleotide sequence: TGTGCCAGTAGTTCTTCACGGGACAGTTTTAATGAAAAACTGTTTTTT. The genes are TRBV19 and TRBJ1-4; TRBD1 agrees at 7 bases. This CDR3 is built from 16 residues. Germline CDR1 and CDR2: LNHDA and SQIVND (reference sequence). The ends lost 5 bases at V and 4 bases at J; junction bases unmatched: 10. The full variable domain, completed using reference TRBV19 and TRBJ1-4, is DGGITQSPKYLFRKEGQNVTLSCEQNLNHDAMYWYRQDPGQGLRLIYYSQIVNDFQKGDIAEGYSVSREKKESFPLTVTSAQKNPTAFYLCASSSSRDSFNEKLFFGSGTQLSVL.